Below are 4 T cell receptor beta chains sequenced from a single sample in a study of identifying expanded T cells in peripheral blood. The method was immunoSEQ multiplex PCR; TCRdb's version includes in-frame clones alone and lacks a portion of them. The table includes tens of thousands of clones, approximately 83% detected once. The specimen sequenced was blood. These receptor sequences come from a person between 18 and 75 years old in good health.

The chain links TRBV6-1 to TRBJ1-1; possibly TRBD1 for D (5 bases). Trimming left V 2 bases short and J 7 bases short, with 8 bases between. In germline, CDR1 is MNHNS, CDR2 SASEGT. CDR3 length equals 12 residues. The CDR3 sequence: CASSEWGGEAFF. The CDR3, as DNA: TGTGCCAGCAGTGAATGGGGGGGTGAAGCTTTCTTT.

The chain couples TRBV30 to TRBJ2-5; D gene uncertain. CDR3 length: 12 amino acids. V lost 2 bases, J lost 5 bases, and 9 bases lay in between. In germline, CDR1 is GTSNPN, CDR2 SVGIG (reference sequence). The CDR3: CAWSPDRETQYF. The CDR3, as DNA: TGTGCCTGGAGTCCCGATCGGGAGACCCAGTACTTC. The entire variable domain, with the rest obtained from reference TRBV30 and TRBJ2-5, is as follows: SQTIHQWPATLVQPVGSPLSLECTVEGTSNPNLYWYRQAAGRGLQLLFYSVGIGQISSEVPQNLSASRPQDRQFILSSKKLLLSDSGFYLCAWSPDRETQYFGPGTRLLVL.

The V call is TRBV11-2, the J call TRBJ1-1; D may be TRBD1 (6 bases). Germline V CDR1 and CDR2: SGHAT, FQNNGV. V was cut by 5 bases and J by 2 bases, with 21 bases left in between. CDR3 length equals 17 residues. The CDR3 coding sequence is TGTGCCAGCAGCGGACCTTGGGGGGCGCGAAAAAACACTGAAGCTTTCTTT. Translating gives CASSGPWGARKNTEAFF.

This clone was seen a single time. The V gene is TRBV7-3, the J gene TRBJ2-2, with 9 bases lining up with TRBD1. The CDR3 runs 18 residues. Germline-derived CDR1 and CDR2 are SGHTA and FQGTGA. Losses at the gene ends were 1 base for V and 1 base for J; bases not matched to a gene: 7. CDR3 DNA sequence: TGTGCCAGCAGCTTAAGTGGGACAGGGTATCGGAACACCGGGGAGCTGTTTTTT. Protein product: CASSLSGTGYRNTGELFF.